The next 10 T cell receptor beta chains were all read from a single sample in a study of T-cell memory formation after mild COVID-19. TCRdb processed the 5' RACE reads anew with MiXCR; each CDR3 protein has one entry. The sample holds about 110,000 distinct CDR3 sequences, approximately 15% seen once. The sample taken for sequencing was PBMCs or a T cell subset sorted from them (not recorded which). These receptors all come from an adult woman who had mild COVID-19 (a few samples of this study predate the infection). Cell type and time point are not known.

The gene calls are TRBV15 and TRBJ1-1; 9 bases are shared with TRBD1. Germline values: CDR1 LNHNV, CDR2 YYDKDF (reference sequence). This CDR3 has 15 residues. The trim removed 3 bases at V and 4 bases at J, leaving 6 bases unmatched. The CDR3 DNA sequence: TGTGCCACCAGCAGTGTCAGACAGGGGGGCACTGAAGCTTTCTTT. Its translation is CATSSVRQGGTEAFF.

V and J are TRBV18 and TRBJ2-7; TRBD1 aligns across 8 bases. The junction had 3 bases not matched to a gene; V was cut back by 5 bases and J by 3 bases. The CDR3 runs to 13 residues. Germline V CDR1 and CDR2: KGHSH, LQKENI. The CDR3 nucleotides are TGTGCCAGCTCAACGGGGACAGGCTACGAGCAGTACTTC. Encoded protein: CASSTGTGYEQYF.

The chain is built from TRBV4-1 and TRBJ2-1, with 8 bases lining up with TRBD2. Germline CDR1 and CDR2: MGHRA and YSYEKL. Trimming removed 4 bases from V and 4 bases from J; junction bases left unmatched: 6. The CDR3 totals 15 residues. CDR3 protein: CASSPISGAYNEQFF. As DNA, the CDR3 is TGCGCCAGCAGCCCGATTAGCGGGGCTTACAATGAGCAGTTCTTC.

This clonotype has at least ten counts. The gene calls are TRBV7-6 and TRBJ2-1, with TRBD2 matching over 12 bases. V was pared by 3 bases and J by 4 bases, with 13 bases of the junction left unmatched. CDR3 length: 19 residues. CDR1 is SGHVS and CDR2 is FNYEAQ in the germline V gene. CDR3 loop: CASSFGRTSGKGTYNEQFF. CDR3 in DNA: TGTGCCAGCAGCTTCGGTCGGACTAGCGGGAAAGGGACTTACAATGAGCAGTTCTTC.

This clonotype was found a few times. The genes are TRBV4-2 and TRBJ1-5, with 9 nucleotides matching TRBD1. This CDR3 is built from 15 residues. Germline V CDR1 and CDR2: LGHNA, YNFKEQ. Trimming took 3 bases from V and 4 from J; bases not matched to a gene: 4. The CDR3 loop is CASSQGQGGNQPQHF. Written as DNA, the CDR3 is TGTGCCAGCAGCCAGGGACAGGGAGGGAATCAGCCCCAGCATTTT.

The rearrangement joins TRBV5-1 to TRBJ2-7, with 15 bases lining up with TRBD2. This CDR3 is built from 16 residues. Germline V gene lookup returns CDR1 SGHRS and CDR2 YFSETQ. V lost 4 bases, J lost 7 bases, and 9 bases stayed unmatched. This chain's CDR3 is CASSGGLAGGADEQYF. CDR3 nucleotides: TGCGCCAGCAGCGGGGGACTAGCGGGAGGAGCGGATGAGCAGTACTTC. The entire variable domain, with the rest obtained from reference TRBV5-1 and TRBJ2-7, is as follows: KAGVTQTPRYLIKTRGQQVTLSCSPISGHRSVSWYQQTPGQGLQFLFEYFSETQRNKGNFPGRFSGRQFSNSRSEMNVSTLELGDSALYLCASSGGLAGGADEQYFGPGTRLTVT.

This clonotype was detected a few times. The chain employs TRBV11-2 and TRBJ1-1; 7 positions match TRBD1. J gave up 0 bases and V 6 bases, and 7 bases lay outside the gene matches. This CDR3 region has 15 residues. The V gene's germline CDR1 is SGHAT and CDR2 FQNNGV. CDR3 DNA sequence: TGTGCCAGCAGAGAGGGACAGATCATGAACACTGAAGCTTTCTTT. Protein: CASREGQIMNTEAFF.

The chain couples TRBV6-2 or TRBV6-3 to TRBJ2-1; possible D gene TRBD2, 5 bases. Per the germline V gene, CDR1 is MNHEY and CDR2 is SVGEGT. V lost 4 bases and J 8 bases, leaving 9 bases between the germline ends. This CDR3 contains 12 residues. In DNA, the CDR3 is TGTGCCAGCAGTTCACTAGGGTATGAGCAGTTCTTC. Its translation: CASSSLGYEQFF.

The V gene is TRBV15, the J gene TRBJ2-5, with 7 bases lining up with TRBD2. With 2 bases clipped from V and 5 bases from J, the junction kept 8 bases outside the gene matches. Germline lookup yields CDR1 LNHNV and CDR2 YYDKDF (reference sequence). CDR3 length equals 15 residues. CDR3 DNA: TGTGCCACCAGCAGATCCCGGGTCGGGGGGGAGACCCAGTACTTC. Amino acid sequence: CATSRSRVGGETQYF.

CDR3 sequence reads: CASSFVGRRFF. DNA for the CDR3: TGTGCCAGCAGTTTTGTGGGACGGCGGTTCTTC. The chain carries TRBV27 and TRBJ2-1; D might be TRBD1 or TRBD2, each matching 5 bases. Germline assignment: CDR1 MNHEY and CDR2 SMNVEV (reference sequence). With 3 bases removed from V and 15 bases from J, the gap between germline ends came to 12 bases. The CDR3 contains 11 residues.